The 10 T cell receptor beta chains presented below share a single source sample, sequenced in a study of T cell repertoires in cytomegalovirus infection. Their target antigens are unknown. In TCRdb, the reads were re-called with MiXCR into one record per CDR3 protein. Counted here are roughly 860,000 distinct CDR3 sequences, 30% to 35% occurring once; the ten biggest clones make up over 10%. The sequences come from cultured CD8+ T cells from PBMCs, collected from culture after CMV antigen stimulation. These receptors came from a human donor in good health (CMV status not recorded). Some clones in this sample may be carry-over from other donors' samples.

The gene calls are TRBV6-1 and TRBJ2-7; perhaps D is TRBD1 or TRBD2 (6 bases each). The germline gives CDR1 MNHNS, CDR2 SASEGT. The CDR3 extends over 15 amino acids. The V end was cut by 4 bases, the J end by 5 bases, with 18 bases between. CDR3 residues: CASSVFRGSGDEQYF. CDR3 bases: TGTGCCAGCAGTGTCTTCAGGGGTTCGGGGGACGAGCAGTACTTC.

This chain joins TRBV7-2 and TRBJ2-3, with TRBD1 as a possible D gene (6 bases). Germline assignment: CDR1 SGHTA and CDR2 FQGNSA. The length of the CDR3 is 16 residues. V was trimmed by 3 bases and J by 2 bases, leaving 15 bases between them. This CDR3 reads CASSFVGASDTDTQYF. CDR3 nucleotides: TGTGCCAGCAGCTTTGTGGGGGCGTCGGACACAGATACGCAGTATTTT.

The chain is built from TRBV6-5 and TRBJ2-5, with TRBD2 as a possible D gene (6 bases). The germline V gene has CDR1 MNHEY and CDR2 SVGAGI. Trimming shortened V by 2 bases and J by 2 bases, and 12 bases separated the two germline ends. CDR3 length: 15 residues. The CDR3 sequence is CASSYRRGRQETQYF. The CDR3 nucleotides are TGTGCCAGCAGTTACCGACGGGGGAGGCAAGAGACCCAGTACTTC.

The chain carries TRBV5-8 and TRBJ2-3; TRBD1 agrees at 8 bases. Trimming removed 5 bases from V and 4 bases from J; junction bases left unmatched: 9. This CDR3 is built from 15 residues. The germline gives CDR1 SGHTS, CDR2 YDEGEE. Here the CDR3 DNA reads TGTGCCAGCAGAGGGACAGGAGCGGCTTCAGATACGCAGTATTTT. This encodes CASRGTGAASDTQYF.

This rearrangement joins TRBV19 to TRBJ2-3; D possibly corresponds to TRBD1 (7 bases). The CDR3 length is 14 residues. The germline V gene encodes CDR1 LNHDA and CDR2 SQIVND (reference sequence). Trimming shortened V by 9 bases and J by 4 bases, and 17 bases separated the two germline ends. The CDR3 spells CASAFQGGPDTQYF. CDR3 nucleotides: TGTGCCAGCGCCTTCCAGGGGGGTCCAGATACGCAGTATTTT.

The rearrangement uses TRBV27 and TRBJ1-2; D unresolved. Germline V gene lookup returns CDR1 MNHEY and CDR2 SMNVEV (reference sequence). Trimming stripped 1 base from V and 8 bases from J, with 11 bases between. The CDR3 spans 13 residues. The CDR3 spells CASSLYKEGGYTF. DNA for the CDR3: TGTGCCAGCAGTTTATACAAGGAAGGCGGCTACACCTTC.

In its sample, this clonotype was seen a few times. J is TRBJ1-5 and V is TRBV6-1, with 7 bases aligning to TRBD1. CDR1 MNHNS and CDR2 SASEGT come from the germline V gene. This CDR3 spans 16 amino acids. The ends lost 1 base at V and 5 bases at J; junction bases unmatched: 8. The CDR3 nucleotides are TGTGCCAGCAGTGAAGGTGCAGGGGGTTTTGATCAGCCCCAGCATTTT. This sequence encodes CASSEGAGGFDQPQHF.

The chain carries TRBV27 and TRBJ2-5; possibly TRBD1 for D (6 bases). Per germline, CDR1 MNHEY and CDR2 SMNVEV (reference sequence). Trimming removed 1 base at V and 7 bases at J, with 13 bases between. The CDR3 spans 14 residues. CDR3 amino acids: CASSLYQGHPTQYF. The CDR3 region has the DNA TGTGCCAGCAGTTTATATCAGGGACACCCGACCCAGTACTTC.

This clonotype appeared once. The genes are TRBV27 and TRBJ2-1; perhaps D is TRBD1 or TRBD2 (6 bases each). Trimming stripped 6 bases from V and 4 bases from J, with 16 bases between. Per germline, CDR1 MNHEY and CDR2 SMNVEV (reference sequence). This CDR3 comprises 15 residues. DNA of the CDR3: TGTGCCAGCAGAAAAGGGGGAGGTGGGTACAATGAGCAGTTCTTC. Its protein is CASRKGGGGYNEQFF.

The table lists this clonotype with many counts. The V and J genes are TRBV7-8 and TRBJ1-2, with a weak D call TRBD1 (5 bases). V lost 5 bases and J 5 bases, leaving 21 bases between the germline ends. There are 16 residues in the CDR3. Germline CDR1 is SGHVS and CDR2 is FQNEAQ. CDR3 protein: CASSTPTPGRDYGYTF. The CDR3, as DNA: TGTGCCAGCAGCACTCCTACTCCAGGGCGAGATTATGGCTACACCTTC. The entire variable domain, with the rest obtained from reference TRBV7-8 and TRBJ1-2, is as follows: GAGVSQSPRYKVAKRGQDVALRCDPISGHVSLFWYQQALGQGPEFLTYFQNEAQLDKSGLPSDRFFAERPEGSVSTLKIQRTQQEDSAVYLCASSTPTPGRDYGYTFGSGTRLTVV.